The 22 T cell receptor beta chains presented below share a single source sample, sequenced in a study of blood T cells in healthy people across ages. Sample-barcoded 5' priming and a J-beta primer mix drove a second PCR of roughly 7 to 11 cycles. MiXCR was run by TCRdb on the 5' RACE reads, yielding one entry per CDR3 protein. The sample carries about 1.8 million distinct CDR3 sequences, around 50% recorded once. Sequencing was done on a sample of blood. The receptors were gathered from a woman in her thirties or forties in good health.

In nucleotides, the CDR3 is TGTGCCAGCAACCAGTGGGTAGGCCAAGAGACCCAGTACTTC. Residues: CASNQWVGQETQYF. The chain combines TRBV12-3 or TRBV12-4 with TRBJ2-5; D unclear. V lost 7 bases and J 1 base, leaving 13 bases between the germline ends. This CDR3 is built from 14 residues.

The chain uses TRBV20-1 and TRBJ1-6, with TRBD1 identical over 7 bases. J was trimmed by 7 bases and V by 5 bases; bases with no gene match: 5. Per germline, CDR1 DFQATT and CDR2 SNEGSKA (reference sequence). The CDR3 spans 13 residues. This CDR3 is CSAPPTGNSPLHF. CDR3 in DNA: TGCAGTGCTCCACCGACAGGGAATTCACCCCTCCACTTT.

The V call is TRBV20-1, the J call TRBJ2-4; D gene unclear. Germline-derived CDR1 and CDR2 are DFQATT and SNEGSKA (reference sequence). This CDR3 spans 13 amino acids. Trimming removed 3 bases from V and 3 bases from J, with 9 bases in between. The CDR3, as DNA: TGCAGTGCTAGTCGTACTCACAAAAACATTCAGTACTTC. This encodes CSASRTHKNIQYF.

In this sample, this clonotype turned up a few times. The chain combines TRBV28 with TRBJ2-7; 12 bases match TRBD2. From germline, CDR1 is MDHEN and CDR2 SYDVKM. The CDR3 length is 17 residues. V lost 3 bases to trimming and J lost 2 bases; unmatched junction nucleotides: 8. This CDR3 reads CASSFPRASGGAYEQYF. CDR3 in DNA: TGTGCCAGCAGTTTTCCCCGGGCTAGCGGGGGGGCCTACGAGCAGTACTTC.

V gene TRBV12-5 combines with J gene TRBJ2-5; D unclear. The CDR3 has 11 residues. Germline lookup yields CDR1 LGHNT and CDR2 FRNRAP. V gave up 1 base and J gave up 11 bases, with 8 bases separating them. In nucleotides, the CDR3 is TGTGCTAGTGGTTTGGGGGATGAGCAGTACTTC. It yields the protein CASGLGDEQYF.

This clonotype has more than one count but fewer than ten. An end of the junction differs from the germline gene, which may be a read error. The V gene is TRBV4-2, the J gene TRBJ2-1; 7 positions match TRBD1. The CDR3 length is 16 residues. The V gene's germline CDR1 is LGHNA and CDR2 YNFKEQ. The CDR3 bases are TGTGCCAGCAGCAAAGAAATCAGGGGGACCAACAATGAGCAGTTCTTC. It is translated as CASSKEIRGTNNEQFF.

Here the CDR3 DNA reads TGCAGTGCCCTCCGGGCTAGCGGGAATGAGCAGTTCTTC. It encodes CSALRASGNEQFF. The V and J genes are TRBV20-1 and TRBJ2-1; 8 nucleotides agree with TRBD2. Trimming cost V 6 bases and J 7 bases; bases outside gene matches: 8. Germline assignment: CDR1 DFQATT and CDR2 SNEGSKA (reference sequence). The CDR3 has 13 amino acids.

The CDR3 region is CASSQTGNLSYEQYF. The CDR3 DNA is TGTGCCAGCAGCCAAACAGGCAACCTCTCCTACGAGCAGTACTTC. The chain is built from TRBV2 and TRBJ2-7; D possibly corresponds to TRBD1 (5 bases). The germline gives CDR1 SNHLY, CDR2 FYNNEI. The ends were cut back, 6 bases at V and 0 bases at J, with 15 bases in the middle. The CDR3 loop spans 15 amino acids.

This clonotype was picked up a small number of times. This chain uses TRBV4-1 with TRBJ2-1; no definite D call. This CDR3 spans 13 amino acids. V gave up 3 bases and J gave up 8 bases, with 11 bases separating them. The germline V gene encodes CDR1 MGHRA and CDR2 YSYEKL. In DNA, the CDR3 is TGCGCCAGCAGCCAGGCCTCTGGAGATGAGCAGTTCTTC. Protein product: CASSQASGDEQFF.

The V call is TRBV6-6, the J call TRBJ2-3, with TRBD2 as a possible D gene (6 bases). The CDR3 is made up of 15 amino acids. Deletions cut 6 bases from V and 3 bases from J, with 16 bases between. Looked up from germline, CDR1 is MNHNY and CDR2 is SVGAGI (reference sequence). In DNA, the CDR3 is TGTGCCAGCAGCCCCCCGCGGGATAGGACAGATACGCAGTATTTT. It is translated as CASSPPRDRTDTQYF.

This clonotype was seen a handful of times. The V and J genes are TRBV4-1 and TRBJ2-1; 14 nucleotides agree with TRBD2. V trimming: 4 bases; J trimming: 6 bases; junction bases outside the gene matches: 5. Per germline, CDR1 MGHRA and CDR2 YSYEKL. This CDR3 is built from 16 residues. CDR3 coding DNA: TGCGCCAGCAGCCCTCTGGGACTAGCGGGGGCCAATGAGCAGTTCTTC. Translating gives CASSPLGLAGANEQFF.

The chain uses TRBV19 and TRBJ2-6; the D call may be TRBD1 or TRBD2 (6 bases each). CDR3 length: 17 amino acids. V lost 5 bases to trimming and J lost 2 bases, with 16 bases between them. Germline assignment: CDR1 LNHDA and CDR2 SQIVND (reference sequence). CDR3 region: CASSGWAGGPGANVLTF. CDR3 coding DNA: TGTGCCAGTAGTGGGTGGGCTGGGGGGCCTGGGGCCAACGTCCTGACTTTC.

In its sample, this clonotype was seen a few times. The CDR3 spells CASSLRQVVDEQFF. The CDR3, as DNA: TGTGCCAGCAGTTTGAGACAGGTGGTCGATGAGCAGTTCTTC. The V gene is TRBV28, the J gene TRBJ2-1, with a weak D call TRBD1 (6 bases). Trimming removed 3 bases at V and 8 bases at J, with 14 bases between. This CDR3 region has 14 residues. CDR1 is MDHEN and CDR2 is SYDVKM in the germline V gene.

A remark on this clonotype: The junction shows a germline mismatch at one end, possibly a read error. The chain uses TRBV14 and TRBJ2-1, with D hard to call. In germline, CDR1 is SGHDN, CDR2 FVKESK. The CDR3 extends over 15 amino acids. For the CDR3, the DNA is TGTGCCAGCAGTCAAGACCTAGGGTTCGGCGATGAGCAGTTCTTC. Its translation: CASSQDLGFGDEQFF.

This clonotype has more than one count but fewer than ten. The chain employs TRBV7-2 and TRBJ2-3; D not resolved. V was trimmed by 0 bases and J by 10 bases, leaving 8 bases between them. The CDR3 totals 12 residues. The germline CDR1 and CDR2 sequences are SGHTA and FQGNSA. The CDR3 nucleotides read TGTGCCAGCAGCTTAGCGATTGGGCCGCAGTATTTT. Protein: CASSLAIGPQYF.

J is TRBJ2-5 and V is TRBV3-1; maybe TRBD1 (5 bases). The CDR3 has 15 residues. Trimming cost V 4 bases and J 4 bases, with 16 bases left between them. Germline-derived CDR1 and CDR2 are LGHDT and YNNKEL (reference sequence). The CDR3: CASSLLRSGLETQYF. For the CDR3, the DNA is TGTGCCAGCAGCCTACTTCGCTCAGGGTTAGAGACCCAGTACTTC.

The chain employs TRBV19 and TRBJ2-3, with TRBD2 identical over 7 bases. Losses at the gene ends were 7 bases for V and 0 bases for J; bases not matched to a gene: 10. Per the germline V gene, CDR1 is LNHDA and CDR2 is SQIVND (reference sequence). This CDR3 spans 16 amino acids. Here the CDR3 DNA reads TGTGCCAGTACCGCGGGGACTACTGGGAGCACAGATACGCAGTATTTT. Protein product: CASTAGTTGSTDTQYF. The full variable domain, its missing parts supplied by reference TRBV19 and TRBJ2-3, is DGGITQSPKYLFRKEGQNVTLSCEQNLNHDAMYWYRQDPGQGLRLIYYSQIVNDFQKGDIAEGYSVSREKKESFPLTVTSAQKNPTAFYLCASTAGTTGSTDTQYFGPGTRLTVL.

Concerning this clonotype: The junction departs from germline at one end; a sequencing error may be responsible. The gene calls are TRBV20-1 and TRBJ1-5; 10 bases are shared with TRBD1. CDR3 size: 17 residues. CDR1 and CDR2 from the germline V gene are DFQATT and SNEGSKA (reference sequence). CDR3 residues: CSARERQGARSNQPQHF. CDR3 bases: TGCAGTGCTAGAGAGAGACAGGGGGCGAGAAGCAACCAGCCCCAGCATTTT.

This chain links TRBV6-2 or TRBV6-3 with TRBJ2-1; D remains ambiguous. There are 14 residues in the CDR3. CDR1 and CDR2 (germline): MNHEY, SVGEGT. V was shortened by 2 bases and J by 9 bases, with 14 bases between the two germline ends. CDR3 in amino acids: CASSYAGPHGEQFF. The CDR3 DNA follows: TGTGCCAGCAGTTACGCAGGCCCTCACGGTGAGCAGTTCTTC.

This clonotype has only a few counts. This chain uses TRBV28 with TRBJ2-1; D is ambiguous. V was shortened by 5 bases and J by 9 bases, with 14 bases between the two germline ends. CDR1 is MDHEN and CDR2 is SYDVKM in the germline V gene. This CDR3 has 13 residues. CDR3 sequence: CASSERMNGEQFF. CDR3 DNA: TGTGCCAGCAGTGAACGGATGAACGGTGAGCAGTTCTTC.

This chain uses TRBV7-2 with TRBJ2-1, with 11 bases matching TRBD1. After removal of 5 bases from V and 8 bases from J, the junction contained 11 bases not matched to a gene. CDR1 SGHTA and CDR2 FQGNSA come from the germline V gene. CDR3 size: 16 residues. CDR3 in DNA: TGTGCCAGCAGCCTTCGAGGACAGGGGGCGCCTGATGAGCAGTTCTTC. Protein: CASSLRGQGAPDEQFF.

The gene calls are TRBV29-1 and TRBJ2-1; D possibly corresponds to TRBD2 (5 bases). The DNA matches TRBJ2-7 better at its end, which makes the J call doubtful. CDR3 size: 18 residues. Germline CDR1 is SQVTM and CDR2 is ANQGSEA. The CDR3 loop reads CSVDGFVEGLSSYNEQYF. CDR3 bases: TGCAGCGTTGACGGTTTCGTCGAGGGTCTGAGCTCCTACAATGAGCAGTACTTC.